These 19 T cell receptor beta chains came from one sample sequenced in a study of T cell changes during pregnancy in multiple sclerosis. TCRdb's copy holds only in-frame clones and misses some; the assay was immunoSEQ multiplex PCR. This sample has roughly 18,000 clones; 84% occur once, and the top ten carry approximately 11%. The sample was CD8+ T cells from peripheral blood mononuclear cells, taken in the second trimester of pregnancy. All receptors come from a female donor in good health, enrolled as a control in a pregnancy study.

The rearrangement links TRBV11-3 to TRBJ2-1, with TRBD1 as a possible D gene (6 bases). CDR1 and CDR2 from the germline V gene are SGHNT and YENEEA. V lost 5 bases and J lost 5, with 7 bases in between. The CDR3 is made up of 12 amino acids. The CDR3: CASSDRNNEQFF. Written as DNA, the CDR3 is TGTGCCAGCAGCGACAGGAACAATGAGCAGTTCTTC.

A few counts support this clone. J is TRBJ2-3 and V is TRBV6-4, with TRBD2 as a possible D gene (6 bases). V was clipped by 2 bases and J by 4 bases, with 16 bases between them. Germline CDR1 MRHNA, CDR2 SNTAGT. The CDR3 contains 16 residues. The CDR3 region has the DNA TGTGCCAGCAGTGACAGCCGGGGGAAGGGCCCAGATACGCAGTATTTT. It codes for CASSDSRGKGPDTQYF.

The CDR3 coding sequence is TGTGCCAGCAGTGAGTCTGACACCGAGCAGTTCTTC. The encoded protein is CASSESDTEQFF. The chain recombines TRBV2 with TRBJ2-1; D unresolved. Trimming left V 3 bases short and J 10 bases short, with 10 bases between. From germline, CDR1 is SNHLY and CDR2 FYNNEI. This CDR3 spans 12 amino acids.

The chain joins TRBV9 to TRBJ1-1; maybe TRBD1 (6 bases). With 0 bases removed from V and 4 bases from J, the gap between germline ends came to 16 bases. This CDR3 is 16 amino acids long. Looked up from germline, CDR1 is SGDLS and CDR2 is YYNGEE. Here the CDR3 reads CASSVAAVRGGTEAFF. In DNA form, the CDR3 reads TGTGCCAGCAGCGTAGCAGCCGTAAGAGGGGGCACTGAAGCTTTCTTT.

V usage is TRBV27 and J usage is TRBJ2-2; D is unresolved. V was cut by 6 bases and J by 8 bases, with 10 bases left in between. Germline V gene sequence: CDR1 MNHEY, CDR2 SMNVEV (reference sequence). The CDR3 covers 12 residues. This CDR3 is CASRAAIGELFF. For the CDR3, the DNA is TGTGCCAGCAGGGCGGCCATTGGGGAGCTGTTTTTT.

The CDR3 spells CASSSVDRNTGELFF. The CDR3 DNA reads TGTGCCAGCAGCTCAGTGGACAGGAACACCGGGGAGCTGTTTTTT. The chain links TRBV7-3 to TRBJ2-2; D may be TRBD1 (6 bases). V was clipped by 4 bases and J by 1 base, with 10 bases between them. Looked up from germline, CDR1 is SGHTA and CDR2 is FQGTGA. The CDR3 consists of 15 residues.

Notes on this clone: Mismatch with germline at one junction end may stem from a read error. The rearrangement joins TRBV6-5 to TRBJ2-7; 7 bases are a match to TRBD1. This CDR3 is built from 13 residues. Germline V CDR1 and CDR2: MNHEY, SVGAGI. As DNA, the CDR3 is TGTTCCAGCAGTTACGCACAGGGGAGCGAGCAGTACTTC. Amino acid sequence: CSSSYAQGSEQYF.

Note on this clone: At the DNA level, this CDR3 is encoded by other sequences in the same sample as well. The chain links TRBV7-9 to TRBJ2-7; possibly TRBD1 for D (6 bases). Per the germline V gene, CDR1 is SEHNR and CDR2 is FQNEAQ (reference sequence). The length of the CDR3 is 12 residues. V shed 5 bases and J shed 4 bases, with 9 bases lying between them. The CDR3 loop reads CASSETGYEQYF. The CDR3 DNA follows: TGTGCCAGCAGCGAAACAGGGTACGAGCAGTACTTC.

The chain has TRBV5-4 and TRBJ2-2; TRBD2 matches 7 bases. Trimming took 10 bases from V and 5 from J; bases not matched to a gene: 8. Germline V lookup: CDR1 SGHNT, CDR2 YYREEE (reference sequence). This CDR3 is built from 13 residues. The CDR3 DNA reads TGTGCCCAAAGGGAGGGTAGAACCGGGGAGCTGTTTTTT. It encodes CAQREGRTGELFF.

By share of the sample, this clone is medium-sized. The rearrangement uses TRBV9 and TRBJ1-3; D gene unclear. The V end lost 0 bases, the J end lost 2 bases, and 9 bases lay between the germline ends. The CDR3 sequence is 15 residues long. Germline V gives CDR1 SGDLS, CDR2 YYNGEE. The CDR3 nucleotides read TGTGCCAGCAGCGTAGATGACTTTCCTGGAAACACCATATATTTT. It specifies CASSVDDFPGNTIYF.

This chain connects TRBV27 to TRBJ2-1, with D perhaps TRBD2 (6 bases). The CDR3 runs to 16 residues. Germline values: CDR1 MNHEY, CDR2 SMNVEV (reference sequence). V lost 1 base and J 6 bases, leaving 16 bases between the germline ends. The CDR3 sequence: CASSLFGRIRGNEQFF. CDR3 bases: TGTGCCAGCAGTTTATTTGGGAGGATAAGGGGCAATGAGCAGTTCTTC.

The chain couples TRBV6-5 to TRBJ2-2, with no clear D. Germline V CDR1 and CDR2: MNHEY, SVGAGI. This CDR3 spans 13 amino acids. Deletions cut 0 bases from V and 7 bases from J, with 6 bases between. CDR3 loop: CASSYSGDGELFF. Written as DNA, the CDR3 is TGTGCCAGCAGTTACTCAGGAGACGGGGAGCTGTTTTTT.

A single count supports this clone. The chain is built from TRBV7-3 and TRBJ1-3; D possibly corresponds to TRBD1 (5 bases). This CDR3 is 15 amino acids long. Trimming left V 5 bases short and J 2 bases short, with 13 bases between. Germline V CDR1 and CDR2: SGHTA, FQGTGA. The CDR3 DNA is TGTGCCAGCAGCCTCGGGGGTAAACCTGGAAACACCATATATTTT. Protein: CASSLGGKPGNTIYF.

This clone was seen only once. The CDR3 reads CASSWSQPQHF. In nucleotides, the CDR3 is TGTGCCAGCAGTTGGAGTCAGCCCCAGCATTTT. The chain couples TRBV7-9 to TRBJ1-5; D uncertain. Trimming left V 6 bases short and J 6 bases short, with 6 bases between. The CDR3 has 11 residues. Germline V lookup: CDR1 SEHNR, CDR2 FQNEAQ (reference sequence).

The chain recombines TRBV7-9 with TRBJ2-3; a possible D gene is TRBD2 (7 bases). The germline gives CDR1 SEHNR, CDR2 FQNEAQ (reference sequence). The CDR3 runs to 15 residues. Trimming pared 5 bases from V and 4 bases from J, leaving 16 bases between. DNA of the CDR3: TGTGCCAGCAGCCCAGGGGAGGGATCCGCAGATACGCAGTATTTT. Its protein is CASSPGEGSADTQYF.

The V gene is TRBV7-8, the J gene TRBJ2-5; no clear D. The germline CDR1 and CDR2 sequences are SGHVS and FQNEAQ. This CDR3 region has 13 residues. The V end was cut by 1 base, the J end by 2 bases, with 5 bases between. CDR3 protein: CASSLELQETQYF. As DNA, the CDR3 is TGTGCCAGCAGCTTAGAATTACAAGAGACCCAGTACTTC. Drawing the rest from reference TRBV7-8 and TRBJ2-5, the complete variable domain is GAGVSQSPRYKVAKRGQDVALRCDPISGHVSLFWYQQALGQGPEFLTYFQNEAQLDKSGLPSDRFFAERPEGSVSTLKIQRTQQEDSAVYLCASSLELQETQYFGPGTRLLVL.

CDR3 sequence: CASTGSYGNTIYF. CDR3 nucleotides: TGTGCCAGCACCGGGAGCTACGGAAACACCATATATTTT. The V gene is TRBV5-6, the J gene TRBJ1-3, with unresolved D. V was shortened by 6 bases and J by 4 bases, with 11 bases between the two germline ends. Germline V gene lookup returns CDR1 SGHDT and CDR2 YYEEEE. The CDR3 runs 13 residues.

This sequence joins TRBV19 and TRBJ1-5, with 7 bases lining up with TRBD1. The germline V gene has CDR1 LNHDA and CDR2 SQIVND (reference sequence). The CDR3 totals 16 residues. V gave up 3 bases and J gave up 4 bases; unmatched junction bases: 9. CDR3 in DNA: TGTGCCAGTAGTATTAGGGCAGGGGGACTGAATCAGCCCCAGCATTTT. It specifies CASSIRAGGLNQPQHF.

The CDR3 coding sequence is TGTGCCAGCAGTTATCCGGGACAGGGATGGGAGACCCAGTACTTC. Protein sequence: CASSYPGQGWETQYF. The rearrangement joins TRBV28 to TRBJ2-5; 9 nucleotides agree with TRBD1. V dropped 4 bases and J dropped 5; count of bases not matched to a gene: 8. Germline V CDR1 and CDR2: MDHEN, SYDVKM. The CDR3 length is 15 residues.